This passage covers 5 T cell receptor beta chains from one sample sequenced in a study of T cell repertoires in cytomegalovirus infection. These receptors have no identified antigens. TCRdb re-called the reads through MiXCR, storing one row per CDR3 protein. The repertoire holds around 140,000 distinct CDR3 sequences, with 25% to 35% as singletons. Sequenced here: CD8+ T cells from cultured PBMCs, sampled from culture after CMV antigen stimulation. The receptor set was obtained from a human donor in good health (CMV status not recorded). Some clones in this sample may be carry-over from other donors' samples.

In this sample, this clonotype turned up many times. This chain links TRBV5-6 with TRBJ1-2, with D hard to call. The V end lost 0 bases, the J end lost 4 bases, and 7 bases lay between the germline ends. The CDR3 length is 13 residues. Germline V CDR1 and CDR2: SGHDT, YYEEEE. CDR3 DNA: TGTGCCAGCAGCTTGGCGGCAGGCTATGGCTACACCTTC. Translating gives CASSLAAGYGYTF.

The CDR3 loop reads CSVVGGGTEAFF. DNA for the CDR3: TGCAGCGTTGTAGGGGGAGGAACTGAAGCTTTCTTT. The V gene is TRBV29-1, the J gene TRBJ1-1, with TRBD1 as a possible D gene (6 bases). Germline CDR1 is SQVTM and CDR2 is ANQGSEA. The CDR3 is 12 amino acids. Trimming left V 4 bases short and J 5 bases short, with 11 bases between.

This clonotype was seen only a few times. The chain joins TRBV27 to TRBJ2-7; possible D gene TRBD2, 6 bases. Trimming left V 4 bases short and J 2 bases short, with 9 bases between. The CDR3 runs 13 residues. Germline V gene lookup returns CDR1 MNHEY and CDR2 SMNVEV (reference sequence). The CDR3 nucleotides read TGTGCCAGCAGTTCGGGAGACGCCTACGAGCAGTACTTC. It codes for CASSSGDAYEQYF.

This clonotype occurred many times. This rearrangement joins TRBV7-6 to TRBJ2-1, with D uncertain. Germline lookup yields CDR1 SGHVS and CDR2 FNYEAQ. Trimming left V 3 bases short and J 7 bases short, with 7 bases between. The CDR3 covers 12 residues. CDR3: CASSFLGNEQFF. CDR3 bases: TGTGCCAGCAGCTTTTTGGGGAATGAGCAGTTCTTC. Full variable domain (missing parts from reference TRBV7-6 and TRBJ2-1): GAGVSQSPRYKVTKRGQDVALRCDPISGHVSLYWYRQALGQGPEFLTYFNYEAQQDKSGLPNDRFSAERPEGSISTLTIQRTEQRDSAMYRCASSFLGNEQFFGPGTRLTVL.

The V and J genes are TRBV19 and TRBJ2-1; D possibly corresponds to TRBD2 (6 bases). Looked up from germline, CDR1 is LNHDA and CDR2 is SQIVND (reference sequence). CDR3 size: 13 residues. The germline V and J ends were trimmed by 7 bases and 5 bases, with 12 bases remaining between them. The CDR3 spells CASTAGGNNEQFF. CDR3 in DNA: TGTGCCAGTACCGCTGGGGGGAACAATGAGCAGTTCTTC.